The clone carrying this TCR beta chain was seen only a few times. The table came from immunoSEQ multiplex PCR; TCRdb's copy has only in-frame clones and leaves some out. Seen here are about 100,000 clones, 90% observed once, and the top ten hold approximately 0.8%. This CDR3 has 17 residues. Germline CDR1 SGHNT, CDR2 YYREEE (reference sequence). Unmatched junction bases numbered 8, after V lost 1 base and J lost 2 bases. These data come from a study of T cell changes during pregnancy in multiple sclerosis. Here the sequenced sample was peripheral blood, taken in the second trimester of pregnancy. This chain joins TRBV5-4 and TRBJ2-5; 10 bases fit TRBD2. The sequence came from a female donor in good health, enrolled as a control in a pregnancy study. The CDR3 is CASSLWELAGEQETQYF. The CDR3 DNA follows: TGTGCCAGCAGCTTGTGGGAGCTAGCGGGGGAGCAAGAGACCCAGTACTTC.